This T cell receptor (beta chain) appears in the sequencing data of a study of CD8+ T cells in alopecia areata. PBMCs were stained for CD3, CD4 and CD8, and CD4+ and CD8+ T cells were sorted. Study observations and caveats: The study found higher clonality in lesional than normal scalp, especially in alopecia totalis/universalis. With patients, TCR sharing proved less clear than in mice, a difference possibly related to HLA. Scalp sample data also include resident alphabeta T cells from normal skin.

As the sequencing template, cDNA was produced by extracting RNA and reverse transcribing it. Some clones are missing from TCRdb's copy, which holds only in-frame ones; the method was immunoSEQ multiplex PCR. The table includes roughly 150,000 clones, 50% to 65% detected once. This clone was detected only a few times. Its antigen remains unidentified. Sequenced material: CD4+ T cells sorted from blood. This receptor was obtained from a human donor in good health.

CDR3 bases: TGTGCCAGCAGCTTTGGGGGGCGAGGGACCGGGGCCAACGTCCTGACTTTC. It codes for CASSFGGRGTGANVLTF. This rearrangement joins TRBV7-9 to TRBJ2-6; D possibly uses TRBD1 or TRBD2 (6 bases each). The CDR3 extends over 17 amino acids. Between the trimmed V and J ends, which lost 3 bases and 4 bases, there was a span of 16 bases. Germline lookup yields CDR1 SEHNR and CDR2 FQNEAQ (reference sequence).